The 32 T cell receptor beta chains reported below all come from one sample, sequenced in a study of T cells in Graves' hyperthyroidism and ophthalmopathy. TCR beta CDR3 regions were amplified from RNA. HTBI primers were used for first-round RT-PCR of the TCR CDR3. One entry per CDR3 protein results from TCRdb running MiXCR on the multiplex PCR reads. The sample contains a few hundred thousand distinct CDR3 sequences, around 20% of which appear only once. The sequencing input was blood. Receptors were obtained from a man in his late teens or twenties with Graves' hyperthyroidism.

This clonotype was observed a few times. CDR3 residues: CASTLEGTGNTEAFF. CDR3 sequence (DNA): TGTGCCAGCACCCTCGAGGGGACAGGGAACACTGAAGCTTTCTTT. The chain is built from TRBV27 and TRBJ1-1; 8 bases line up with TRBD1. The germline CDR1 and CDR2 sequences are MNHEY and SMNVEV (reference sequence). This CDR3 is 15 amino acids long. Trimming cost V 7 bases and J 1 base; bases outside gene matches: 8.

In its sample, this clonotype was seen many times. This chain uses TRBV10-2 with TRBJ1-2; D might be TRBD1 (5 bases). This CDR3 has 13 residues. V was clipped by 8 bases and J by 7 bases, with 17 bases between them. Germline V CDR1 and CDR2: WSHSY, SAAADI. The CDR3 bases are TGCGCCAGCGCCGCAGGGACGCTGGGTGGCTACACCTTC. Its protein is CASAAGTLGGYTF.

This clonotype has a count of ten or more. The rearrangement uses TRBV12-3 or TRBV12-4 and TRBJ1-3; D is uncertain. The CDR3 extends over 15 amino acids. V lost 7 bases and J 0 bases, leaving 13 bases between the germline ends. The CDR3 DNA reads TGTGCCAGCACTCCGCGTCCCGACTCTGGAAACACCATATATTTT. It translates to CASTPRPDSGNTIYF.

This clonotype was seen ten or more times. This chain connects TRBV7-2 to TRBJ1-2, with D possibly matching TRBD1 (5 bases). The CDR3 extends over 14 amino acids. Looked up from germline, CDR1 is SGHTA and CDR2 is FQGNSA. Trimming left V 1 base short and J 6 bases short, with 12 bases between. The CDR3 region is CASSLVGAGNGYTF. The DNA of the CDR3 is TGTGCCAGCAGCTTAGTAGGGGCAGGGAATGGCTACACCTTC. Drawing the rest from reference TRBV7-2 and TRBJ1-2, the complete variable domain is GAGVSQSPSNKVTEKGKDVELRCDPISGHTALYWYRQSLGQGLEFLIYFQGNSAPDKSGLPSDRFSAERTGGSVSTLTIQRTQQEDSAVYLCASSLVGAGNGYTFGSGTRLTVV.

This clonotype was counted only a few times. A read error is possible here, since a much larger clone lies one base away. The chain has TRBV27 and TRBJ1-1; D possibly corresponds to TRBD1 (5 bases). The CDR3 totals 13 residues. The germline gives CDR1 MNHEY, CDR2 SMNVEV (reference sequence). The DNA for the CDR3 is TGTGCCAGCAGTACAGGACTGCGCGCTGAAGCTTGCTTT. This sequence encodes CASSTGLRAEACF.

In this sample, this clonotype turned up many times. The chain links TRBV4-3 to TRBJ1-2, with TRBD1 identical over 7 bases. CDR1 is LGHNA, CDR2 YSLEER, per germline. J lost 6 bases, V lost 0 bases, and 13 bases had no gene match. This CDR3 is built from 17 residues. CDR3 loop: CASSQDGTGVSIDGYTF. The CDR3 region has the DNA TGCGCCAGCAGCCAAGATGGAACAGGGGTATCAATCGATGGCTACACCTTC.

The chain joins TRBV20-1 to TRBJ2-7; TRBD2 matches at 14 bases. V shed 6 bases and J 3 bases; nucleotides not matched to a gene: 10. Germline V gene data show CDR1 as DFQATT and CDR2 as SNEGSKA (reference sequence). The CDR3 is 16 amino acids. The CDR3 nucleotides read TGCAGTGCCACCGGGACTAGCGGGAGCCTGGGCTACGAGCAGTACTTC. It translates to CSATGTSGSLGYEQYF.

The V gene is TRBV4-1, the J gene TRBJ1-2; weak D call: TRBD1 (5 bases). V was cut by 0 bases and J by 3 bases, with 14 bases left in between. The CDR3 is 16 amino acids. Germline V gene sequence: CDR1 MGHRA, CDR2 YSYEKL. This chain's CDR3 is CASSQEGQGGDYGYTF. Written as DNA, the CDR3 is TGCGCCAGCAGCCAAGAGGGGCAGGGAGGGGACTATGGCTACACCTTC.

A word on this clonotype: The junction departs from the called germline gene at one end, perhaps through a read error. The chain combines TRBV6-1 with TRBJ1-1; the D gene is possibly TRBD1 (6 bases). Germline assignment: CDR1 MNHNS and CDR2 SASEGT. The CDR3 is made up of 14 amino acids. CDR3 sequence (DNA): TGTGCCAGCACTGAAGGGACTGAAGGGGGTGAAGCTTTCTTT. It codes for CASTEGTEGGEAFF.

The rearrangement links TRBV28 to TRBJ2-5, with TRBD1 identical over 7 bases. Matching the DNA end better, TRBJ2-7 makes the J call doubtful. Germline values: CDR1 MDHEN, CDR2 SYDVKM. The CDR3 consists of 12 residues. CDR3 protein: CASIGQAYEQYF. The CDR3 DNA follows: TGTGCCAGCATAGGACAGGCCTACGAGCAGTACTTC.

This clonotype came up many times. The CDR3, as DNA: TGTGCCAGCAGCCCTAGGGACAGGGGATACGGCTACACCTTC. It encodes CASSPRDRGYGYTF. The V and J genes are TRBV6-2 or TRBV6-3 and TRBJ1-2; TRBD1 matches 10 bases. The ends lost 6 bases at V and 8 bases at J; junction bases unmatched: 9. Germline V lookup: CDR1 MNHEY, CDR2 SVGEGT. The CDR3 contains 14 residues.

For the CDR3, the DNA is TGTGCCAGCACACGGACAGGGCGAAATCAGCCCCAGCATTTT. Encoded protein: CASTRTGRNQPQHF. This chain joins TRBV2 and TRBJ1-5, with 8 bases identical to TRBD1. CDR1 SNHLY and CDR2 FYNNEI come from the germline V gene. The CDR3 contains 14 residues. V trimming: 7 bases; J trimming: 4 bases; junction bases outside the gene matches: 6.

There are many counts of this clonotype. The genes are TRBV2 and TRBJ1-1; weak D call: TRBD1 (5 bases). The CDR3 totals 13 residues. Between the trimmed V and J ends, which lost 8 bases and 3 bases, there was a span of 13 bases. CDR1 is SNHLY and CDR2 is FYNNEI in the germline V gene. The CDR3 DNA reads TGTGCCAGCTCGAATACAGGCTACACTGAAGCTTTCTTT. Its translation: CASSNTGYTEAFF. Full variable domain (rest looked up from reference TRBV2 and TRBJ1-1): EPEVTQTPSHQVTQMGQEVILRCVPISNHLYFYWYRQILGQKVEFLVSFYNNEISEKSEIFDDQFSVERPDGSNFTLKIRSTKLEDSAMYFCASSNTGYTEAFFGQGTRLTVV.

The chain links TRBV12-3 or TRBV12-4 to TRBJ2-7; weak D call: TRBD2 (6 bases). The CDR3 has 15 amino acids. The germline V and J ends were trimmed by 3 bases and 0 bases, with 12 bases remaining between them. CDR3 protein: CASSFLAYSSYEQYF. The CDR3 DNA reads as TGTGCCAGCAGTTTTCTAGCGTATAGCTCCTACGAGCAGTACTTC.

This clonotype was seen repeatedly, ten times or more. The chain joins TRBV6-5 to TRBJ1-5; unclear D gene. The V and J ends lost 5 bases and 0 bases respectively, with 8 bases between them. Germline V gene data show CDR1 as MNHEY and CDR2 as SVGAGI. The CDR3 has 14 residues. The CDR3 region is CASSSEYSNQPQHF. Here the CDR3 DNA reads TGTGCCAGCAGTAGTGAGTATAGCAATCAGCCCCAGCATTTT.

This clonotype has at least ten counts. This rearrangement joins TRBV11-2 to TRBJ2-7, with D possibly being TRBD1 (6 bases). The V end lost 5 bases, the J end lost 5 bases, and 16 bases lay between the germline ends. The length of the CDR3 is 14 residues. CDR1 and CDR2 from the germline V gene are SGHAT and FQNNGV. The CDR3 region has the DNA TGTGCCAGCAGCCGTTTTCGGACAGCAAACGAGCAGTACTTC. Translated, it gives CASSRFRTANEQYF.

This clonotype was seen ten or more times. The V gene is TRBV2, the J gene TRBJ1-2; no clear D. Between the trimmed V and J ends, which lost 7 bases and 8 bases, there was a span of 20 bases. Per the germline V gene, CDR1 is SNHLY and CDR2 is FYNNEI. The CDR3 has 14 amino acids. CDR3 sequence: CASKGRGYPTGYTF. The CDR3, as DNA: TGTGCCAGCAAGGGTCGGGGTTATCCTACCGGCTACACCTTC.

A remark on this clonotype: A read error may produce the germline difference seen at one junction end. This chain connects TRBV7-2 to TRBJ2-3; D gene uncertain. CDR3 size: 18 residues. CDR1 SGHTA and CDR2 FQGNSA come from the germline V gene. The CDR3 sequence is CASSLAKDWPASIDTQYF. Here the CDR3 DNA reads TGTGCCAGCAGCTTAGCGAAGGATTGGCCCGCGAGCATAGATACGCAGTATTTT.

The chain couples TRBV30 to TRBJ1-2; D not resolved. Trimming took off 0 bases at V and 4 bases at J, with 9 bases between the two ends. The CDR3 spans 13 residues. CDR1 is GTSNPN, CDR2 SVGIG, per germline (reference sequence). The DNA for the CDR3 is TGTGCCTGGAGTGTTGGCCCTTCCTATGGCTACACCTTC. Translated, it gives CAWSVGPSYGYTF.

This clonotype has a handful of counts. A much larger clone is a single base away; this may be a read error. The V and J genes are TRBV6-1 and TRBJ2-2; 8 positions agree with TRBD1. This CDR3 contains 13 residues. Germline lookup yields CDR1 MNHNS and CDR2 SASEGT. CDR3 sequence (DNA): TGTGCCAGCATTCGTGGACAGGGTTCAGAGCTGTGTTTT. Translating it yields CASIRGQGSELCF.

This clonotype appeared many times. The chain employs TRBV15 and TRBJ1-2; a possible D gene is TRBD1 (5 bases). Germline V gene lookup returns CDR1 LNHNV and CDR2 YYDKDF (reference sequence). The CDR3 contains 14 residues. Trimming took off 1 base at V and 7 bases at J, with 13 bases between the two ends. The CDR3 DNA sequence: TGTGCCACCAGCAGAGGGGCGGGGCAGGGTGGCTACACCTTC. This sequence encodes CATSRGAGQGGYTF.

The V call is TRBV19, the J call TRBJ1-2, with D possibly TRBD1 on 5 matching bases. CDR1 is LNHDA and CDR2 is SQIVND in the germline V gene (reference sequence). The CDR3 totals 12 residues. Trimming pared 7 bases from V and 11 bases from J, leaving 17 bases between. The CDR3 DNA follows: TGTGCCAGTAACGAACGACAGTCTAGGTACACCTTC. Its protein product is CASNERQSRYTF.

This clonotype was observed at least ten times. The chain employs TRBV7-6 and TRBJ2-7, with 8 nucleotides matching TRBD1. Germline V gives CDR1 SGHVS, CDR2 FNYEAQ. V was pared by 5 bases and J by 2 bases, with 5 bases of the junction left unmatched. This CDR3 contains 14 residues. The CDR3, as DNA: TGTGCCAGCAGCCTGGGACAGGAGACCTACGAGCAGTACTTC. Amino acids: CASSLGQETYEQYF. Supplemented by reference TRBV7-6 and TRBJ2-7, the full variable domain reads GAGVSQSPRYKVTKRGQDVALRCDPISGHVSLYWYRQALGQGPEFLTYFNYEAQQDKSGLPNDRFSAERPEGSISTLTIQRTEQRDSAMYRCASSLGQETYEQYFGPGTRLTVT.

This clonotype was seen repeatedly, ten times or more. The V call is TRBV20-1, the J call TRBJ1-2; 8 positions agree with TRBD1. Germline CDR1 is DFQATT and CDR2 is SNEGSKA (reference sequence). CDR3 size: 15 residues. The V segment lost 3 bases and the J segment 2 bases; nucleotides outside the gene matches: 8. CDR3 amino acids: CSASFPGGENYGYTF. DNA for the CDR3: TGCAGTGCTAGCTTTCCAGGGGGCGAAAACTATGGCTACACCTTC.

For this clonotype: This may be a read error: a much more frequent sequence differs by one nucleotide. The rearrangement joins TRBV13 to TRBJ1-1, with D unresolved. Germline values: CDR1 PRHDT, CDR2 FYEKMQ (reference sequence). The CDR3 is 14 amino acids. The DNA for the CDR3 is TGTGCCAGCAGCCCCGGACCGCAGAACACTGAAGCTTGCTTT. It codes for CASSPGPQNTEACF.

This clonotype was seen a few times. Sequence at one end of the junction differs from germline and may be a read error. The chain has TRBV12-3 or TRBV12-4 and TRBJ1-1; D not resolved. The CDR3 runs 12 residues. Here the CDR3 DNA reads TGTGCCAGCAGTCAGGTCAACACTGATGCTTTCTTT. Its protein product is CASSQVNTDAFF.

This chain joins TRBV9 and TRBJ1-2; 9 bases line up with TRBD1. V lost 6 bases to trimming and J lost 7 bases; unmatched junction nucleotides: 10. The CDR3 totals 14 residues. CDR1 is SGDLS, CDR2 YYNGEE, per germline. The CDR3 region is CASTPGTGYSGYTF. CDR3 bases: TGTGCCAGCACCCCCGGGACAGGGTATAGTGGCTACACCTTC.

The J gene is TRBJ1-2, the V gene TRBV6-5, with TRBD1 matching 10 bases. The CDR3 totals 14 residues. Per germline, CDR1 MNHEY and CDR2 SVGAGI. V was pared by 7 bases and J by 8 bases, with 10 bases of the junction left unmatched. This CDR3 is CASNSGQGMGGYTF. The CDR3 nucleotides are TGTGCCAGCAATTCGGGACAGGGGATGGGGGGCTACACCTTC.

This clonotype was seen repeatedly, ten times or more. This chain joins TRBV6-1 and TRBJ2-3; D tentatively reads TRBD1 or TRBD2 (5 bases each). The V end was cut by 6 bases, the J end by 0 bases, with 13 bases between. The CDR3 has 15 residues. Germline V lookup: CDR1 MNHNS, CDR2 SASEGT. The CDR3 spells CASRMRGGSTDTQYF. DNA of the CDR3: TGTGCCAGCAGGATGCGTGGGGGTAGCACAGATACGCAGTATTTT.

The sample holds many counts of this clonotype. The V gene is TRBV20-1, the J gene TRBJ1-1, with a possible D match to TRBD1 (5 bases). This CDR3 has 14 residues. CDR1 DFQATT and CDR2 SNEGSKA come from the germline V gene (reference sequence). The V end was cut by 5 bases, the J end by 3 bases, with 16 bases between. The CDR3 sequence is CSAWGPGEDTEAFF. The CDR3 nucleotides are TGCAGTGCTTGGGGCCCAGGAGAGGACACTGAAGCTTTCTTT.

This clonotype was counted once. Here the CDR3 omits its conserved ending phenylalanine or tryptophan, so a read error is the likely source. For the CDR3, the DNA is TGTGCCAGCAGCTCGGGGCGAAAACTAGATGGCTACACCGTC. This gives the protein CASSSGRKLDGYTV. J is TRBJ1-2 and V is TRBV11-2; possibly TRBD1 for D (5 bases). Germline lookup yields CDR1 SGHAT and CDR2 FQNNGV. Trimming removed 4 bases from V and 6 bases from J, with 15 bases in between. This CDR3 has 14 residues.

This clonotype was observed a handful of times. The chain couples TRBV4-1 to TRBJ1-5; D may be TRBD1 (5 bases). Germline-derived CDR1 and CDR2 are MGHRA and YSYEKL. The CDR3 sequence is 17 residues long. Trimming pared 0 bases from V and 3 bases from J, leaving 15 bases between. Here the CDR3 reads CASSQDGPGRLNQPQHF. CDR3 nucleotide sequence: TGCGCCAGCAGCCAAGATGGGCCAGGGCGCCTCAATCAGCCCCAGCATTTT.